A single sample is the source of the 13 T cell receptor beta chains below, sequenced in a study of long-term antiretroviral therapy in people with HIV (dated by TCRdb to the early 2020s). The immunoSEQ hsTCRB v3.0 assay was used at survey level resolution for TRB variable region sequencing. TCRdb mirrors the immuneACCESS table, restricted to in-frame sequences. Some clones are absent from its copies; in checked studies, under half trace to an unresolved V gene, and the reason for the others is unknown. The sample data list roughly 20,000 clones, and about four fifths of these were observed just once. The ten largest clones take up less than 9.5% of the sample. Source: unsorted PBMCs, taken 1.5 years after starting antiretroviral therapy. These receptors were collected from a man in his thirties or forties with HIV.

This chain connects TRBV11-2 to TRBJ2-3, with 13 bases lining up with TRBD2. The germline CDR1 and CDR2 sequences are SGHAT and FQNNGV. The CDR3 consists of 17 residues. V shed 4 bases and J 5 bases; nucleotides not matched to a gene: 9. The CDR3 reads CASSSFTSGRARDTQYF. DNA for the CDR3: TGTGCCAGCAGCTCGTTTACTAGCGGGAGGGCCAGAGATACGCAGTATTTT.

The V call is TRBV7-6, the J call TRBJ2-7; 9 nucleotides align to TRBD1. Germline V gene data show CDR1 as SGHVS and CDR2 as FNYEAQ. With 6 bases clipped from V and 1 base from J, the junction kept 7 bases outside the gene matches. The CDR3 sequence is 15 residues long. The CDR3 DNA reads as TGTGCCAGCAGTGGGACAGGGCATTATTCCTACGAGCAGTACTTC. It yields the protein CASSGTGHYSYEQYF.

The chain combines TRBV6-4 with TRBJ2-1, with 11 bases identical to TRBD2. This CDR3 has 17 amino acids. The junction had 13 bases not matched to a gene; V was cut back by 3 bases and J by 9 bases. Germline V CDR1 and CDR2: MRHNA, SNTAGT. CDR3 in DNA: TGTGCCAGCAGTGAACAACCTAGCGGGGGGTCGAGGAGTGAGCAGTTCTTC. Protein sequence: CASSEQPSGGSRSEQFF.

The rearrangement links TRBV29-1 to TRBJ1-1; D is undetermined. The CDR3 loop spans 9 amino acids. Deletions cut 4 bases from V and 6 bases from J, with 3 bases between. Germline values: CDR1 SQVTM, CDR2 ANQGSEA. The CDR3 DNA sequence: TGCAGCGTTGGGTCTGAAGCTTTCTTT. Amino acid sequence: CSVGSEAFF.

The chain employs TRBV10-2 and TRBJ1-4; 9 nucleotides agree with TRBD1. This CDR3 spans 13 amino acids. CDR1 is WSHSY, CDR2 SAAADI, per germline. Losses at the gene ends were 7 bases for V and 5 bases for J; bases not matched to a gene: 2. The CDR3, as DNA: TGCGCCAGCATAGGGACAGGGAATGAAAAACTGTTTTTT. Translation gives CASIGTGNEKLFF.

The genes are TRBV10-2 and TRBJ2-1; no firm D call. In germline, CDR1 is WSHSY, CDR2 SAAADI. V lost 6 bases, J lost 7 bases, and 4 bases lay in between. The CDR3 has 10 residues. The CDR3 DNA reads as TGCGCCAGCAGATCTAATGAGCAGTTCTTC. This translates into CASRSNEQFF.

In the case of this clone: The junction departs from the called germline gene at one end, perhaps through a read error. The chain recombines TRBV6-6 with TRBJ2-7; tentatively, D is TRBD2 (6 bases). Germline-derived CDR1 and CDR2 are MNHNY and SVGAGI (reference sequence). The CDR3 loop spans 13 amino acids. The CDR3 sequence is CTSSRGLPDEQYF. In DNA, the CDR3 is TGTACCAGCAGCCGGGGACTCCCAGACGAGCAGTACTTC.

The rearrangement joins TRBV11-1 to TRBJ2-1; D possibly corresponds to TRBD1 (5 bases). This CDR3 has 14 amino acids. The germline V and J ends were trimmed by 6 bases and 4 bases, with 13 bases remaining between them. Germline lookup yields CDR1 SGHAT and CDR2 FQDESV (reference sequence). The CDR3: CASSYDSTYNEQFF. CDR3 in DNA: TGTGCCAGCAGTTACGACAGTACGTACAATGAGCAGTTCTTC.

The chain has TRBV9 and TRBJ2-3; tentative D call: TRBD2 (7 bases). There are 16 residues in the CDR3. CDR1 is SGDLS, CDR2 YYNGEE, per germline. The V and J ends lost 0 bases and 0 bases respectively, with 11 bases between them. The CDR3 protein is CASSVGGRESTDTQYF. As DNA, the CDR3 is TGTGCCAGCAGCGTAGGGGGGCGGGAGAGCACAGATACGCAGTATTTT.

The J gene is TRBJ1-3, the V gene TRBV5-1; D is unclear. Trimming took 2 bases from V and 2 from J, leaving 5 bases between them. The CDR3 spans 13 residues. Germline V gene data show CDR1 as SGHRS and CDR2 as YFSETQ. The CDR3 here is CASSFGAGNTIYF. The CDR3 DNA reads TGCGCCAGCAGCTTTGGTGCTGGAAACACCATATATTTT.

The chain recombines TRBV7-9 with TRBJ2-7, with TRBD1 as a possible D gene (6 bases). Looked up from germline, CDR1 is SEHNR and CDR2 is FQNEAQ (reference sequence). CDR3 length equals 12 residues. Trimming cost V 8 bases and J 3 bases, with 11 bases left between them. CDR3 sequence: CASGSTGYEQYF. The CDR3 nucleotides read TGTGCCAGCGGATCGACAGGCTACGAGCAGTACTTC.

The V call is TRBV5-1, the J call TRBJ2-1; D may be TRBD1 (5 bases). From germline, CDR1 is SGHRS and CDR2 YFSETQ. Deletions cut 5 bases from V and 7 bases from J, with 13 bases between. This CDR3 is built from 13 residues. Here the CDR3 DNA reads TGCGCCAGCAGGGTGGGGCCCAGTAATGAGCAGTTCTTC. It translates to CASRVGPSNEQFF. The full variable domain, rest sourced from reference TRBV5-1 and TRBJ2-1, is KAGVTQTPRYLIKTRGQQVTLSCSPISGHRSVSWYQQTPGQGLQFLFEYFSETQRNKGNFPGRFSGRQFSNSRSEMNVSTLELGDSALYLCASRVGPSNEQFFGPGTRLTVL.

The chain links TRBV10-2 to TRBJ2-3; 7 nucleotides match TRBD2. V lost 8 bases, J lost 5 bases, and 7 bases stayed unmatched. Per the germline V gene, CDR1 is WSHSY and CDR2 is SAAADI. The length of the CDR3 is 13 residues. The CDR3 loop reads CASSGGGEDTQYF. The CDR3 DNA is TGCGCCAGCTCAGGCGGGGGTGAAGATACGCAGTATTTT.